This is a list of T cell receptor beta chains from one sample in a study of beta chain features in type 1 diabetes. Repertoires were generated with immunoSEQ multiplex PCR, while TCRdb's copy carries only in-frame clones and drops some. The table includes just over 600,000 clones, about a sixth detected once. The sample was naive CD4+ T cells from blood. Receptors originate from a young man in good health. Both conserved end residues are part of each CDR3. D genes are given only for firm matches. Some rows have no size entry. The others give once, few or many, or a class for an expanded clone.

TRBJ2-1	NA	NA	TRBV9	TGTGCCAGCAGCGTAGGGGGTAGGCAGATCTACAATGAGCAGTTCTTC	CASSVGGRQIYNEQFF
TRBJ2-3	TRBD2	few	TRBV6-4	TGTGCCAGCAGTGCTAGCGGGTCCAACCCGCAGTATTTT	CASSASGSNPQYF
TRBJ2-2	NA	NA	TRBV29-1	TGCAGCGTTGTTGCCGGGGGATCGACAAACACCGGGGAGCTGTTTTTT	CSVVAGGSTNTGELFF
TRBJ1-4	NA	NA	TRBV29-1	TGCAGCGTTGAAGTCAGGGCGACTAATGAAAAACTGTTTTTT	CSVEVRATNEKLFF
TRBJ2-1	NA	NA	TRBV18	TGTGCCAGCTCCGGACCCAGGGGTGACAATGAGCAGTTCTTC	CASSGPRGDNEQFF
TRBJ2-7	NA	few	TRBV7-9	TGTGCCAGCAGCCGAACTGGGATGAGCTACGAGCAGTACTTC	CASSRTGMSYEQYF
TRBJ2-5	TRBD1	NA	TRBV28	TGTGCCAGCAGGAAGGGACAGCAAGAGACCCAGTACTTC	CASRKGQQETQYF
TRBJ1-1	NA	NA	TRBV10-3	TGTGCCATTCGATGGACGGGCCTCACTGAAGCTTTCTTT	CAIRWTGLTEAFF
TRBJ2-7	NA	few	TRBV7-6	TGTGCCAGCGAGGGGAGCCACGAGCAGTACTTC	CASEGSHEQYF
TRBJ2-7	NA	few	TRBV29-1	TGCAGCGTTGGCCCCGTGAGGCCCTCCTACGAGCAGTACTTC	CSVGPVRPSYEQYF
TRBJ2-4	NA	NA	TRBV7-2	TGTGCCAGCAGCTTATCGCCGTTGGGAGCCAAAAACATTCAGTACTTC	CASSLSPLGAKNIQYF
TRBJ1-2	NA	NA	TRBV7-2	TGTGCCAGCAGCTTAGGGGGGACAAACTATGGCTACACCTTC	CASSLGGTNYGYTF
TRBJ1-4	NA	few	TRBV18	TGTGCCAGCTCAATACAGACTAATGAAAAACTGTTTTTT	CASSIQTNEKLFF
TRBJ1-4	NA	few	TRBV5-6	TGTGCCAGCAGCCATACCGGCATCGAGAGCGAAAAACTGTTTTTT	CASSHTGIESEKLFF
TRBJ2-7	TRBD2	NA	TRBV10-3	TGTGCCATCACTAGAGCGGGGGGCCCCTACGAGCAGTACTTC	CAITRAGGPYEQYF
TRBJ2-5	TRBD2	few	TRBV5-1	TGCGCCAGCAGCCCCCCGTGGGCAGCGGGGGGTTTGGAGACCCAGTACTTC	CASSPPWAAGGLETQYF
TRBJ2-1	TRBD1	NA	TRBV2	TGTGCCAGCATGCCTCAGGCAGGGGGTTATGAGCAGTTCTTC	CASMPQAGGYEQFF
TRBJ2-1	NA	few	TRBV18	TGTGCCAGCTCACCACGGAGGGGCGATGAGCAGTTCTTC	CASSPRRGDEQFF
TRBJ2-6	NA	few	TRBV18	TGTGCCAGCTCAAGCTCTGGGGCCAACGTCCTGACTTTC	CASSSSGANVLTF
TRBJ2-1	TRBD1	few	TRBV9	TGTGCCAGCAGCGTAGCGACCGGGACAGGGGTCTCCAGGGGGAATGAGCAGTTCTTC	CASSVATGTGVSRGNEQFF
TRBJ1-2	NA	few	TRBV18	TGTGCCAGCTCACCACGAGACGCGACAAACTATGGCTACACCTTC	CASSPRDATNYGYTF
TRBJ1-6	TRBD1	NA	TRBV2	TGTGCCAGCAGTGCCCGGACAGGGGGCTCACCCCTCCACTTT	CASSARTGGSPLHF
TRBJ2-7	NA	few	TRBV18	TGTGCCAGCTCACCACGAACACGTAAGGGCTACGAGCAGTACTTC	CASSPRTRKGYEQYF
TRBJ2-7	NA	few	TRBV5-4	TGTGCCAGCAGCCAGCAGGAATACGAGCAGTACTTC	CASSQQEYEQYF
TRBJ2-3	TRBD1	few	TRBV11-2	TGTGCCAGCAGCCTTACAGGGGGCCACCAAAGGGGTACGCAGTATTTT	CASSLTGGHQRGTQYF